The clone carrying this T cell receptor (beta chain) was found once. The antigen remains unidentified. These data belong to a study of OX40 agonist ivuxolimab in advanced cancers. About the study: Patients' therapy was ivuxolimab, an antibody that acts as an agonist of OX40 (CD134). The dose of intravenous ivuxolimab that patients received every 2 weeks ranged from 0.01 to 10 mg/kg.

The study's findings and limits: Averaging showed that CD8+ T cells had more expanded clones than CD4+ did. Dosing at 0.1 to 3.0 mg/kg was accompanied by clonal expansion of CD4+ and CD8+ blood T cells by week 6.

The protocol was immunoSEQ multiplex PCR, while the TCRdb copy is restricted to in-frame clones and leaves out a portion. The top ten clones hold less than 0.85% of a sample with about 58,000 clones, 70% to 90% of them seen once. With 2 bases removed from V and 2 bases from J, the gap between germline ends came to 15 bases. This CDR3 is built from 17 residues. Germline values: CDR1 MNHEY, CDR2 SMNVEV (reference sequence). This chain uses TRBV27 with TRBJ2-2; tentatively, D is TRBD2 (5 bases). Material: CD4+ or CD8+ T cells sorted from blood, obtained in a trial of the OX40 agonist ivuxolimab. This receptor was taken from an adult with an advanced solid tumor such as melanoma, head and neck, liver or kidney cancer. The CDR3: CASSLTSSFSNTGELFF. The CDR3 region has the DNA TGTGCCAGCAGTTTAACTAGTTCGTTTTCCAACACCGGGGAGCTGTTTTTT.